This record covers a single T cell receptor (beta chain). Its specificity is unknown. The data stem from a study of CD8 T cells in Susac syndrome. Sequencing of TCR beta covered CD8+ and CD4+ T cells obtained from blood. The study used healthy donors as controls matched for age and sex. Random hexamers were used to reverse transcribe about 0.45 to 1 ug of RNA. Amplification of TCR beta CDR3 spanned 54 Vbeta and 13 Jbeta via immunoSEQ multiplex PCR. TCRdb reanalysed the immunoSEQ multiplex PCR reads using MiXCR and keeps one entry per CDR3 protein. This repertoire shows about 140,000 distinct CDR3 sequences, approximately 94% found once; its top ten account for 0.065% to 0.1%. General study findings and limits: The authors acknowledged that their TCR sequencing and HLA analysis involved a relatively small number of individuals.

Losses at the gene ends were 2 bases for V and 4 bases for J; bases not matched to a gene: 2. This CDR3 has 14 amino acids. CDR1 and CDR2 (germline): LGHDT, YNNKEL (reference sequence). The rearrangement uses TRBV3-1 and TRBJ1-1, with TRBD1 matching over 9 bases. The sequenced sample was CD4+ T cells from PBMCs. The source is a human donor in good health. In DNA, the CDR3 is TGTGCCAGCAGCCAACTGGACAGGGGCACTGAAGCTTTCTTT. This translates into CASSQLDRGTEAFF.